The 19 T cell receptor beta chains presented below share a single source sample, sequenced in a study of CD8 T cells in Susac syndrome. An input of 0.5 to 1 ug of RNA was subjected to reverse transcription using random hexamers. A single record per CDR3 protein comes from TCRdb applying MiXCR to the immunoSEQ multiplex PCR reads. Here the sample spans some 110,000 distinct CDR3 sequences, approximately 95% being singletons. What was sequenced was CD8+ T cells from PBMCs. These receptors originate from a human donor with multiple sclerosis.

V is TRBV10-3 and J is TRBJ2-1; TRBD1 aligns across 8 bases. The CDR3 spans 16 residues. In germline, CDR1 is ENHRY, CDR2 SYGVKD. Trimming took 0 bases from V and 2 from J; bases not matched to a gene: 3. CDR3 amino acids: CAISESQQGAYNEQFF. The CDR3 DNA is TGTGCCATCAGTGAGTCCCAACAGGGGGCCTACAATGAGCAGTTCTTC.

In regard to this clonotype: The DNA is left out, because the CDR3 cannot be placed on it with certainty; the CDR3 is given as TCRdb lists it. The J gene is TRBJ1-5, the V gene TRBV7-9; no check of the table's D call, TRBD1, against the DNA was made. The CDR3 region is 15 residues in length, termini included. Germline V gene sequence: CDR1 SEHNR, CDR2 FQNEAQ (reference sequence). The CDR3 protein is CASSFGPGVNQPQHF.

This chain joins TRBV10-3 and TRBJ1-5; D is uncertain. There are 14 residues in the CDR3. The ends were cut back, 2 bases at V and 6 bases at J, with 11 bases in the middle. Germline V gene data show CDR1 as ENHRY and CDR2 as SYGVKD. The CDR3 is CAISEDGVPQPQHF. The CDR3 coding sequence is TGTGCCATCAGTGAGGACGGTGTGCCTCAGCCCCAGCATTTT.

The chain employs TRBV28 and TRBJ2-1; D is unresolved. With 6 bases removed from V and 3 bases from J, the gap between germline ends came to 9 bases. Germline V gives CDR1 MDHEN, CDR2 SYDVKM. The CDR3 has 13 amino acids. The CDR3 loop is CASRSQDYNEQFF. The CDR3 region has the DNA TGTGCCAGCAGGTCCCAGGACTACAATGAGCAGTTCTTC.

The gene calls are TRBV20-1 and TRBJ1-1; possible D gene TRBD1, 6 bases. The germline V and J ends were trimmed by 3 bases and 4 bases, with 21 bases remaining between them. Per germline, CDR1 DFQATT and CDR2 SNEGSKA (reference sequence). This CDR3 has 16 amino acids. As DNA, the CDR3 is TGCAGTGCTAGCGCCGTGGGGGCCTTCGGAGGCACTGAAGCTTTCTTT. Translating it yields CSASAVGAFGGTEAFF.

This sequence joins TRBV9 and TRBJ1-5, with no clear D. V was trimmed by 0 bases and J by 3 bases, leaving 10 bases between them. Germline loops: CDR1 SGDLS, CDR2 YYNGEE. CDR3 length: 15 amino acids. CDR3: CASSVGRDLNQPQHF. The DNA of the CDR3 is TGTGCCAGCAGCGTAGGTAGAGACCTCAATCAGCCCCAGCATTTT.

The rearrangement joins TRBV9 to TRBJ1-3; D unresolved. Trimming left V 3 bases short and J 0 bases short, with 10 bases between. The CDR3 is 15 residues long. Per the germline V gene, CDR1 is SGDLS and CDR2 is YYNGEE. As DNA, the CDR3 is TGTGCCAGCAGCGGCGGACGTAACTCTGGAAACACCATATATTTT. Translating it yields CASSGGRNSGNTIYF.

V usage is TRBV20-1 and J usage is TRBJ2-1, with D perhaps matching TRBD1 (5 bases). The CDR3 extends over 16 amino acids. Deletions cut 1 base from V and 10 bases from J, with 23 bases between. CDR1 is DFQATT and CDR2 is SNEGSKA in the germline V gene (reference sequence). Written as DNA, the CDR3 is TGCAGTGCTAGAGTTACAGAACAGGCCCCATTGGGAGAGCAGTTCTTC. Translating gives CSARVTEQAPLGEQFF.

The genes are TRBV29-1 and TRBJ1-1; D not resolved. Germline CDR1 and CDR2: SQVTM and ANQGSEA. This CDR3 contains 12 residues. Trimming removed 4 bases from V and 4 bases from J, with 10 bases in between. The CDR3 sequence: CSVVAGPTEAFF. The CDR3 bases are TGCAGCGTTGTAGCTGGGCCCACTGAAGCTTTCTTT.

The chain links TRBV6-1 to TRBJ1-1; D is possibly TRBD1 (6 bases). The germline CDR1 and CDR2 sequences are MNHNS and SASEGT. V lost 4 bases and J lost 4, with 16 bases in between. The CDR3 is made up of 15 amino acids. The CDR3, as DNA: TGTGCCAGCAGTGCCTCGAAGGGGGGCGCCACTGAAGCTTTCTTT. Translation gives CASSASKGGATEAFF.

V gene TRBV4-1 combines with J gene TRBJ2-3, with 9 bases identical to TRBD2. The V gene end was trimmed by 3 bases and the J gene end by 1 base; junction bases not matched to a gene: 8. The CDR3 runs to 17 residues. CDR1 is MGHRA, CDR2 YSYEKL, per germline. The CDR3 here is CASSQVGSGGRTDTQYF. The CDR3 DNA sequence: TGCGCCAGCAGCCAGGTCGGTAGCGGGGGACGCACAGATACGCAGTATTTT.

This sequence joins TRBV12-3 or TRBV12-4 and TRBJ2-5; the D gene could be TRBD1 or TRBD2 (5 bases each). Trimming pared 3 bases from V and 3 bases from J, leaving 11 bases between. CDR3 length: 14 amino acids. The CDR3 region is CASSFRDGEETQYF. CDR3 DNA: TGTGCCAGCAGTTTTAGGGACGGGGAAGAGACCCAGTACTTC.

V and J are TRBV7-9 and TRBJ2-7, with D possibly matching TRBD2 (6 bases). The CDR3 spans 14 residues. Germline CDR1 SEHNR, CDR2 FQNEAQ (reference sequence). The germline V and J ends were trimmed by 4 bases and 5 bases, with 15 bases remaining between them. This CDR3 reads CASSSRTTPNEQYF. For the CDR3, the DNA is TGTGCCAGCAGCTCCCGGACTACTCCTAACGAGCAGTACTTC.

The chain couples TRBV4-1 to TRBJ2-3; D assignment may be TRBD1 or TRBD2 (5 bases each). Per germline, CDR1 MGHRA and CDR2 YSYEKL. This CDR3 is built from 14 residues. The V end was cut by 4 bases, the J end by 6 bases, with 14 bases between. This CDR3 reads CASSPYPGTDTQYF. The CDR3 nucleotides read TGCGCCAGCAGCCCCTACCCTGGGACCGATACGCAGTATTTT.

This clonotype has only one observation. V is TRBV7-6 and J is TRBJ2-2; 8 bases match TRBD1. V lost 1 base, J lost 4 bases, and 8 bases stayed unmatched. Germline V gene sequence: CDR1 SGHVS, CDR2 FNYEAQ. The CDR3 sequence is 17 residues long. The CDR3 region has the DNA TGTGCCAGCAGCTTAGGCCCAGGGGGCATTAGCACCGGGGAGCTGTTTTTT. Protein sequence: CASSLGPGGISTGELFF.

CDR3 region: CASSPGGGSYGYTF. The DNA of the CDR3 is TGTGCCAGCAGCCCAGGGGGTGGGAGCTATGGCTACACCTTC. The chain is built from TRBV9 and TRBJ1-2, with TRBD1 matching 7 bases. From germline, CDR1 is SGDLS and CDR2 YYNGEE. J was trimmed by 4 bases and V by 4 bases; bases with no gene match: 7. The CDR3 loop spans 14 amino acids.

The chain has TRBV6-2 or TRBV6-3 and TRBJ2-1; no clear D gene. This CDR3 is built from 13 residues. Germline loops: CDR1 MNHEY, CDR2 SVGEGT. The V gene lost 4 bases and the J gene lost 8 bases, with 12 bases spanning the gap. CDR3 DNA sequence: TGTGCCAGCAGTTCCGGGCCCCCGGATGAGCAGTTCTTC. Protein: CASSSGPPDEQFF.

The J gene is TRBJ2-7, the V gene TRBV28; TRBD1 aligns across 7 bases. Losses at the gene ends were 2 bases for V and 2 bases for J; bases not matched to a gene: 0. The CDR3 runs 13 residues. The germline CDR1 and CDR2 sequences are MDHEN and SYDVKM. CDR3 sequence reads: CASSLRGPYEQYF. The CDR3 DNA follows: TGTGCCAGCAGTTTAAGGGGGCCCTACGAGCAGTACTTC.

The chain links TRBV19 to TRBJ2-7; 9 bases are shared with TRBD1. Trimming at V came to 5 bases and at J to 4 bases, leaving 6 bases not matched to a gene. The CDR3 consists of 14 residues. Germline CDR1 LNHDA, CDR2 SQIVND (reference sequence). In nucleotides, the CDR3 is TGTGCCAGTAGTGGCGGACAGGGGATTTACGAGCAGTACTTC. Translated: CASSGGQGIYEQYF. The full variable domain, in which reference TRBV19 and TRBJ2-7 provide the parts outside the CDR3, is DGGITQSPKYLFRKEGQNVTLSCEQNLNHDAMYWYRQDPGQGLRLIYYSQIVNDFQKGDIAEGYSVSREKKESFPLTVTSAQKNPTAFYLCASSGGQGIYEQYFGPGTRLTVT.